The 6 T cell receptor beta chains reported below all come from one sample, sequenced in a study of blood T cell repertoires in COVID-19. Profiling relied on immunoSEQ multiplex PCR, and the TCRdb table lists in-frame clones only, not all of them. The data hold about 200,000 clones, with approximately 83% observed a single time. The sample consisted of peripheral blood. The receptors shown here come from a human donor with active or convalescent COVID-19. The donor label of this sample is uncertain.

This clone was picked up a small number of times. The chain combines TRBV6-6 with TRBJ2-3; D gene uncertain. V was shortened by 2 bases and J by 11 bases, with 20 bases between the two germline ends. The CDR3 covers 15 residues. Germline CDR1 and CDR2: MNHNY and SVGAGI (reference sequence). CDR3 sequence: CASSYPTADTVRQYF. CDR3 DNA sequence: TGTGCCAGCAGTTACCCTACCGCCGACACAGTTCGGCAGTATTTT.

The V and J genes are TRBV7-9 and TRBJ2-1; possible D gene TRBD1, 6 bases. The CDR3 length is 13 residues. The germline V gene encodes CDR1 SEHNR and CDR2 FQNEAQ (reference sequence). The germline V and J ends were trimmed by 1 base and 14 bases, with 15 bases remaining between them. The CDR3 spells CASSLDLLTGKFF. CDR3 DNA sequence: TGTGCCAGCAGCTTAGATTTATTAACAGGGAAGTTCTTC.

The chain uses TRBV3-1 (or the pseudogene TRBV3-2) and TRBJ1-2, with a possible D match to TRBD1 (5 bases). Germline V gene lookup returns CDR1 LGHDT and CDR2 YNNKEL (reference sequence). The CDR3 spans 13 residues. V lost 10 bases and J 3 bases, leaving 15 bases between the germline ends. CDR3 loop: CATSGETHYGYTF. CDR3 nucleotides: TGTGCCACCTCGGGGGAGACTCACTATGGCTACACCTTC.

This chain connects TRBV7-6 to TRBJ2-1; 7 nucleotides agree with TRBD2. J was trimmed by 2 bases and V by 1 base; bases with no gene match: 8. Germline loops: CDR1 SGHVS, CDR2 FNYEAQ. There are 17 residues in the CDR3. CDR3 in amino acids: CASSLGIRGRAYNEQFF. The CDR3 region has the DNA TGTGCCAGCAGCTTAGGCATCCGCGGGAGAGCCTACAATGAGCAGTTCTTC.

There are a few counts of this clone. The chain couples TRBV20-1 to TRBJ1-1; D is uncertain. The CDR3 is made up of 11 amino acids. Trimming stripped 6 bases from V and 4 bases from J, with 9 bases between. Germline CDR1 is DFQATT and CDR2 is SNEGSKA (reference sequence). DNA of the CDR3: TGCAGTGCCGCAGGTTCCACTGAAGCTTTCTTT. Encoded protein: CSAAGSTEAFF.

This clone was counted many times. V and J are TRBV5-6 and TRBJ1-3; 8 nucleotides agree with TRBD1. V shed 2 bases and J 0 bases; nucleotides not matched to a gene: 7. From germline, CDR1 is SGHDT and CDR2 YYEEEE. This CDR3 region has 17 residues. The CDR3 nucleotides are TGTGCCAGCAGCTTTGCGGACAGGGCGAGCTCTGGAAACACCATATATTTT. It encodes CASSFADRASSGNTIYF.